This passage covers 4 T cell receptor beta chains from one sample sequenced in a study of cytomegalovirus exposure and HLA in healthy donors (dated by TCRdb to 2015 to 2018). Libraries came from the immunoSEQ multiplex PCR assay. For the multiplex PCR, a mixture combining 60 forward primers for TCR Vbeta segments and 13 reverse primers for TCR Jbeta segments was used. Drawn from immuneACCESS, this table holds only the in-frame rearrangements with V and J called that TCRdb kept. Clones are partly lost; checked studies trace under half to an unresolved V gene and leave the rest unexplained. For this sample the table gives fewer than 250,000 clones, of which 60% to 80% were detected only once. The ten largest clonotypes hold approximately 1.8% of the sample. The sample consisted of PBMCs. The receptors derive from a male donor in good health and CMV-seronegative.

The V call is TRBV29-1, the J call TRBJ2-7, with 10 bases fitting TRBD1. Unmatched junction bases numbered 4, after V lost 6 bases and J lost 2 bases. In germline, CDR1 is SQVTM, CDR2 ANQGSEA. The CDR3 is made up of 13 amino acids. The CDR3 DNA reads TGCAGCGTGGCAGACAGGGGGCCCTACGAGCAGTACTTC. Translating it yields CSVADRGPYEQYF.

The V gene is TRBV2, the J gene TRBJ2-4, with TRBD1 matching 7 bases. Per germline, CDR1 SNHLY and CDR2 FYNNEI. The CDR3 extends over 15 amino acids. Germline trimming cut 8 bases from V and 1 base from J; bases unmatched to any gene: 8. DNA for the CDR3: TGTGCCAGCCTCGGTAGGGGGCCGGCCAAAAACATTCAGTACTTC. Its translation is CASLGRGPAKNIQYF.

The chain employs TRBV6-1 and TRBJ2-1, with 7 bases that match TRBD1. This CDR3 comprises 13 residues. Germline V gene sequence: CDR1 MNHNS, CDR2 SASEGT. The ends lost 7 bases at V and 9 bases at J; junction bases unmatched: 9. Written as DNA, the CDR3 is TGTGCCAGCACTGAGACAGGGATATCTGAGCAGTTCTTC. Protein: CASTETGISEQFF.

This chain joins TRBV9 and TRBJ2-2; D is possibly TRBD1 (6 bases). The CDR3 length is 14 residues. V was shortened by 7 bases and J by 6 bases, with 16 bases between the two germline ends. Germline CDR1 reads SGDLS; CDR2 reads YYNGEE. DNA of the CDR3: TGTGCCAGCTGGGGTCCAGGGGATTCCGGGGAGCTGTTTTTT. It codes for CASWGPGDSGELFF.